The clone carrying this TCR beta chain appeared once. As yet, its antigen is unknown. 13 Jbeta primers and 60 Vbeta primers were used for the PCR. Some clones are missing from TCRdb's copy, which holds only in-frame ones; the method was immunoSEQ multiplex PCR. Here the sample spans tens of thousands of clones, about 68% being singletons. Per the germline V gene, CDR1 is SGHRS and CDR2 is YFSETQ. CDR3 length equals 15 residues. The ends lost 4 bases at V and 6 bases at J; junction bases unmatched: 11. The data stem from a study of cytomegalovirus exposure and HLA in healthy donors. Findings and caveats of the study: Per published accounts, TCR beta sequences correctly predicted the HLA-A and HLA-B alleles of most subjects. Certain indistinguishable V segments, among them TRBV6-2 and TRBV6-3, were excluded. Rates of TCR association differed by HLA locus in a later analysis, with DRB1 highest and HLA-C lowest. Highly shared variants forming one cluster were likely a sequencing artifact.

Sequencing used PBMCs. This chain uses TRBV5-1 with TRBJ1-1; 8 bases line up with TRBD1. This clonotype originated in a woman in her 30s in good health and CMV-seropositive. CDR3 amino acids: CASSPRTGHMAEAFF. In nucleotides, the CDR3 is TGCGCCAGCAGCCCTCGGACAGGGCATATGGCTGAAGCTTTCTTT.